The 9 T cell receptor beta chains below were found in one sample sequenced in a study of blood T cell repertoires in COVID-19 (dated by TCRdb to between 2020 and 2021). Libraries were prepared through the immunoSEQ multiplex PCR assay. The immuneACCESS repertoire file appears here via TCRdb, limited to in-frame rearrangements. These files lack a portion of the clones; in checked studies, under half of the deficit traces to unresolved V genes, and the cause of the others is not known. The sample table shows roughly 500,000 clones, and 75% to 90% are seen once. The ten largest clones add up to roughly 0.84% of the sample. The source material was peripheral blood. Source of these receptors: a man younger than 35 with COVID-19, enrolled during active disease.

This chain connects TRBV5-5 to TRBJ2-5; 12 nucleotides align to TRBD2. This CDR3 contains 18 residues. V was pared by 0 bases and J by 7 bases, with 13 bases of the junction left unmatched. The germline V gene encodes CDR1 SGHKS and CDR2 YYEKEE (reference sequence). Here the CDR3 reads CASSLAPTTSGGSRTQYF. CDR3 in DNA: TGTGCCAGCAGCTTGGCCCCTACGACTAGCGGGGGTTCTCGGACCCAGTACTTC.

The CDR3 coding sequence is TGTGCCAGCAGCTTAGTGGGGGCCACTAACTATGGCTACACCTTC. Protein sequence: CASSLVGATNYGYTF. The rearrangement links TRBV11-1 to TRBJ1-2, with a tentative D call TRBD1 (6 bases). Germline V gene sequence: CDR1 SGHAT, CDR2 FQDESV (reference sequence). V was pared by 1 base and J by 0 bases, with 9 bases between. The CDR3 is 15 amino acids.

The V and J genes are TRBV7-9 and TRBJ2-1; 8 bases are a match to TRBD2. The CDR3 extends over 16 amino acids. Per germline, CDR1 SEHNR and CDR2 FQNEAQ (reference sequence). The junction had 10 bases not matched to a gene; V was cut back by 0 bases and J by 9 bases. The CDR3 loop reads CASSLAAAGEKGEQFF. Here the CDR3 DNA reads TGTGCCAGCAGCTTAGCCGCAGCGGGAGAAAAGGGTGAGCAGTTCTTC.

This chain joins TRBV6-5 and TRBJ2-7; 10 positions agree with TRBD2. The junction had 7 bases not matched to a gene; V was cut back by 7 bases and J by 4 bases. Germline CDR1 is MNHEY and CDR2 is SVGAGI. The CDR3 extends over 14 amino acids. The DNA of the CDR3 is TGTGCCAGCATGGATAGCGGGGGGCATTACGAGCAGTACTTC. Amino acid sequence: CASMDSGGHYEQYF.

The chain is built from TRBV7-3 and TRBJ1-6; no clear D. Germline CDR1 SGHTA, CDR2 FQGTGA. The germline V and J ends were trimmed by 6 bases and 7 bases, with 10 bases remaining between them. The CDR3 spans 13 residues. The CDR3 DNA reads as TGTGCCAGCAGTGACACCAAGAATTCACCCCTCCACTTT. Translating it yields CASSDTKNSPLHF.

The CDR3 nucleotides are TGTGCCAGCAGTAGGACGGGGAGTCGCACCGGGGAGCTGTTTTTT. This translates into CASSRTGSRTGELFF. V is TRBV6-5 and J is TRBJ2-2; possibly TRBD2 for D (5 bases). CDR3 length: 15 amino acids. The V gene lost 5 bases and the J gene lost 4 bases, with 14 bases spanning the gap. Germline loops: CDR1 MNHEY, CDR2 SVGAGI.

As concerns this clone: Distinct nucleotide sequences in the sample also encode this CDR3. V and J are TRBV7-9 and TRBJ1-4; 8 nucleotides agree with TRBD1. The germline CDR1 and CDR2 sequences are SEHNR and FQNEAQ (reference sequence). The CDR3 totals 14 residues. V was clipped by 5 bases and J by 8 bases; unmatched bases: 7. The CDR3 loop reads CASSLGQGNEKLFF. The CDR3 DNA reads TGTGCCAGCAGCCTTGGACAGGGTAACGAAAAACTGTTTTTT. Full variable domain (rest looked up from reference TRBV7-9 and TRBJ1-4): DTGVSQNPRHKITKRGQNVTFRCDPISEHNRLYWYRQTLGQGPEFLTYFQNEAQLEKSRLLSDRFSAERPKGSFSTLEIQRTEQGDSAMYLCASSLGQGNEKLFFGSGTQLSVL.

The chain has TRBV2 and TRBJ1-5, with 7 positions matching TRBD1. This CDR3 is built from 12 residues. V was pared by 6 bases and J by 11 bases, with 7 bases of the junction left unmatched. CDR1 and CDR2 from the germline V gene are SNHLY and FYNNEI. CDR3 DNA sequence: TGTGCCAGCAGCGGACAGGAGATGACCCAGCATTTT. Its translation is CASSGQEMTQHF. Full variable domain (rest looked up from reference TRBV2 and TRBJ1-5): EPEVTQTPSHQVTQMGQEVILRCVPISNHLYFYWYRQILGQKVEFLVSFYNNEISEKSEIFDDQFSVERPDGSNFTLKIRSTKLEDSAMYFCASSGQEMTQHFGDGTRLSIL.

V usage is TRBV12-3 or TRBV12-4 and J usage is TRBJ2-3, with 14 positions matching TRBD2. CDR3 length: 13 residues. Germline trimming cut 6 bases from V and 10 bases from J; bases unmatched to any gene: 3. CDR3 in DNA: TGTGCCAGCAGGGGGACTAGCGGGGGTTCGCAGTATTTT. Its protein is CASRGTSGGSQYF.